This T cell receptor (beta chain) came from a study of shared clonotypes between healthy human individuals (dated by TCRdb to about 2020). For context, the study as a whole: A few men and a couple of women, aged 18 to 49 years, made up the cohort. Libraries were prepared and TCR repertoires were sequenced by different laboratories using diverse techniques, in order to increase sequencing depth and limit assay-specific biases. Each donor's leukapheresis produced roughly between roughly 0.94 and 9.5 billion PBMCs. To estimate repertoire size and how much clonotype sharing occurs between individuals, the study deeply sequenced the blood TCR repertoires of roughly 5 healthy adults. For each donor, three plates each were used for CD4 naive and CD4 memory, two plates were used for CD8 naive, and one plate was used for CD8 memory.

Healthy HIV-negative adults with no recently reported acute infections or vaccinations were included as donors. All donors were Caucasian adults living in Nashville, Tennessee, USA. CD4+ T cells were enriched by magnetic negative selection; naive cells were then positively selected on CD45RA, and the negative fraction formed the memory subset. Blood was obtained by leukapheresis, after which PBMCs were separated by Ficoll-Histopaque density gradient centrifugation and cryopreserved in liquid nitrogen vapor phase. Purity and quantity of every magnetically sorted T cell population were checked by analytical flow cytometry. Each sorted fraction had its genomic DNA isolated and then quantified by UV absorbance on a Nanodrop 2000c. Broad study findings and their caveats: Larger estimated clonotype richness was generally found for naive subsets than for memory subsets. Higher generation probabilities were observed for clonotypes shared by all four sorted-subset donors than for non-shared clonotypes. Because the study included only a small number of donors, the genetic and exposure-history diversity represented was limited. Even with the large sequencing depth, rarefaction of the sorted-subset datasets indicated that sequencing was incomplete. About 5% of naive CD4, 3.5% of naive CD8, 2.3% of memory CD4, and roughly 0.4% of memory CD8 clonotypes were shared across several donors. Pairwise subsampling indicated that sequencing depth was expected to affect the degree of clonotype sharing among donors. Sampling was restricted to blood, and TCR repertoires in tissue are likely to differ from TCR repertoires in blood.

TCR CDR3 regions were amplified from genomic DNA by multiplex PCR using the deep immunoSEQ assay. For each cell subset, the extracted genomic DNA was distributed evenly across all wells of several immunoSEQ 96-well plates, and each plate served as one replicate. Each replicate PCR for sorted subsets received around 0.2 ug genomic DNA, equal to 30,000 or so T cell genomes. The purified libraries were quantified using a Qubit 3.0 fluorometer, sized with a Bioanalyzer 2100, and then quantified again using the KAPA Library Quantification kit. Every immunoSEQ 96-well plate was sequenced on a dedicated single-read 150-cycle Illumina NextSeq 550 flow cell. Processing in the source paper ran as follows. Because the immunoSEQ output held only junctional sequences and lacked quality scores, the filtering could not match the filtering applied to full-length reads. To assign V/J genes and CDR3, sequences were annotated using PyIR, a Python wrapper for IgBLAST v1.9, with IMGT germline references. Any read was removed if the V/J assignment was weak (E-value above 1e-6), the CDR3 was missing, or the read contained stop codons, out-of-frame junctions, or ambiguous translated residues. V3J clonotypes were defined as sequences sharing an identical inferred V gene, J gene, and CDR3 amino acid sequence. The percentage overlap between two repertoires was calculated by dividing the number of shared unique clonotypes by the size of the smaller repertoire. RTK rarefaction, the Chao1 estimator, and Recon v2.1 estimates of unobserved clonotypes were used to assess repertoire richness. Generation probabilities were computed with OLGA for all TCRbeta clonotypes obtained by the gDNA method from several donors. The clones in this table, taken by TCRdb from immuneACCESS, are in-frame only. Not every clone is retained; where verified, under half of the shortfall comes from an unresolved V gene, and the cause of the rest is unknown. V and J calls and clone size are given by that table; D and trimming were obtained from the DNA. The sample table shows 2 million to 2.5 million clones, and 80% to 95% are seen once. The ten most abundant clones make up about 0.39% of the sample.

On this clone: Its target antigen remains unknown. There are no base qualities to consult, and no much larger clone falls within one base.

In the germline V gene (reference sequence), CDR1 corresponds to SGHNT and CDR2 to YYREEE. From cysteine to phenylalanine, the CDR3 is 16 amino acids long. The retained sequence is limited to the CDR3, 48 bases, with the frame set at the first base. Relative to germline, V is 0 bases shorter and J is 9 bases shorter, with 19 bases between their ends. The sequencing sample was made of naive CD4+ T cells from PBMCs. The cell subset or site label, read with the paper, signifies: CD45RA+ positively selected. This TCR was sampled from a man younger than 30 in good health. Some clones in this sample may be carry-over from other donors' samples. This chain joins TRBV5-4 to TRBJ2-1; the D gene could be either TRBD1 or TRBD2, each agreeing at 5 bases. The sequenced DNA: TGTGCCAGCAGCTTGGCCTCCGGGACGGGTGCCTCTGAGCAGTTCTTC. It translates as CASSLASGTGASEQFF.